Following are 23 T cell receptor beta chains from one sample sequenced in a study of technical replicates of blood from several donors. TCRdb's copy holds only in-frame clones and misses some; the assay was immunoSEQ multiplex PCR. The sample consists of 74,000 or so clones, around nine tenths of them appearing once. The sample comprised T cells isolated from PBMCs. The receptors originated from a human donor in good health.

The gene calls are TRBV5-1 and TRBJ2-3; 8 bases are shared with TRBD1. Germline CDR1 and CDR2: SGHRS and YFSETQ. The CDR3 has 16 residues. V lost 4 bases, J lost 3 bases, and 10 bases stayed unmatched. CDR3 in amino acids: CASSVGQAPVTDTQYF. The CDR3 bases are TGCGCCAGCAGCGTGGGACAGGCACCGGTTACAGATACGCAGTATTTT.

Notes on this clone: Other DNA sequences in the same sample also yield this CDR3. This chain uses TRBV6-1 with TRBJ2-2; D is uncertain. CDR3 length: 13 amino acids. Germline V CDR1 and CDR2: MNHNS, SASEGT. V was cut by 6 bases and J by 1 base, with 6 bases left in between. The CDR3 is CASRRQNTGELFF. CDR3 DNA: TGTGCCAGCAGGAGACAGAACACCGGGGAGCTGTTTTTT.

This chain uses TRBV5-1 with TRBJ2-5; 8 bases line up with TRBD1. CDR3 length: 15 amino acids. Germline trimming cut 5 bases from V and 0 bases from J; bases unmatched to any gene: 6. Germline V CDR1 and CDR2: SGHRS, YFSETQ. This CDR3 reads CASRPRTGYQETQYF. DNA for the CDR3: TGCGCCAGCAGACCCCGGACAGGGTACCAAGAGACCCAGTACTTC.

CDR3 sequence reads: CASRTVFGANVLTF. CDR3 nucleotides: TGTGCCAGCAGGACAGTTTTTGGGGCCAACGTCCTGACTTTC. The chain combines TRBV25-1 with TRBJ2-6, with a weak D call TRBD1 (5 bases). In germline, CDR1 is MGHDK, CDR2 SYGVNS. V shed 6 bases and J shed 3 bases, with 9 bases lying between them. This CDR3 is 14 amino acids long.

V gene TRBV5-1 combines with J gene TRBJ2-2; 13 nucleotides line up with TRBD2. The V segment lost 3 bases and the J segment 7 bases; nucleotides outside the gene matches: 9. Per the germline V gene, CDR1 is SGHRS and CDR2 is YFSETQ. The CDR3 has 17 residues. The CDR3 loop is CASSSKLAGGPSGELFF. Written as DNA, the CDR3 is TGCGCCAGCAGCTCGAAACTAGCGGGAGGGCCCAGCGGGGAGCTGTTTTTT.

The chain combines TRBV6-4 with TRBJ2-1, with D possibly being TRBD2 (5 bases). The CDR3 extends over 14 amino acids. The germline V gene encodes CDR1 MRHNA and CDR2 SNTAGT. With 6 bases removed from V and 3 bases from J, the gap between germline ends came to 12 bases. The CDR3 region has the DNA TGTGCCAGCAGATCACTAGTCCTCTACAATGAGCAGTTCTTC. Its protein product is CASRSLVLYNEQFF.

As DNA, the CDR3 is TGTGCCGGCAACAGGGGACCTTCCTACGAGCAGTACTTC. Protein: CAGNRGPSYEQYF. The V call is TRBV2, the J call TRBJ2-7, with 7 nucleotides matching TRBD1. V shed 11 bases and J 1 base; nucleotides not matched to a gene: 8. The CDR3 is made up of 13 amino acids. In germline, CDR1 is SNHLY, CDR2 FYNNEI. The full variable domain, rest sourced from reference TRBV2 and TRBJ2-7, is EPEVTQTPSHQVTQMGQEVILRCVPISNHLYFYWYRQILGQKVEFLVSFYNNEISEKSEIFDDQFSVERPDGSNFTLKIRSTKLEDSAMYFCAGNRGPSYEQYFGPGTRLTVT.

The chain is built from TRBV11-2 and TRBJ2-1; no clear D. V shed 5 bases and J shed 3 bases, with 17 bases lying between them. CDR3 length: 16 residues. The germline CDR1 and CDR2 sequences are SGHAT and FQNNGV. The CDR3 loop reads CASSPSVAAFYNEQFF. CDR3 coding DNA: TGTGCCAGCAGCCCCTCCGTGGCGGCCTTCTACAATGAGCAGTTCTTC.

V usage is TRBV5-6 and J usage is TRBJ2-5; 12 nucleotides agree with TRBD2. Trimming cost V 4 bases and J 7 bases; bases outside gene matches: 5. Germline values: CDR1 SGHDT, CDR2 YYEEEE. CDR3 length: 14 residues. The CDR3 nucleotides read TGTGCCAGCAGCGTGACTAGCGGGAGAGGGACCCAGTACTTC. It yields the protein CASSVTSGRGTQYF. Using reference TRBV5-6 and TRBJ2-5 for the parts outside the CDR3, the full variable domain is DAGVTQSPTHLIKTRGQQVTLRCSPKSGHDTVSWYQQALGQGPQFIFQYYEEEERQRGNFPDRFSGHQFPNYSSELNVNALLLGDSALYLCASSVTSGRGTQYFGPGTRLLVL.

V is TRBV5-1 and J is TRBJ2-3; D remains ambiguous. The germline V gene has CDR1 SGHRS and CDR2 YFSETQ. The CDR3 covers 12 residues. V was shortened by 4 bases and J by 5 bases, with 8 bases between the two germline ends. This chain's CDR3 is CASSARLDTQYF. Here the CDR3 DNA reads TGCGCCAGCAGCGCGAGACTAGATACGCAGTATTTT. The full variable domain, completed using reference TRBV5-1 and TRBJ2-3, is KAGVTQTPRYLIKTRGQQVTLSCSPISGHRSVSWYQQTPGQGLQFLFEYFSETQRNKGNFPGRFSGRQFSNSRSEMNVSTLELGDSALYLCASSARLDTQYFGPGTRLTVL.

The chain carries TRBV14 and TRBJ2-1; 11 bases match TRBD2. J lost 9 bases, V lost 2 bases, and 3 bases had no gene match. The CDR3 runs to 14 residues. The germline CDR1 and CDR2 sequences are SGHDN and FVKESK. For the CDR3, the DNA is TGTGCCAGCAGCCAACTAGCGGGAGGTGGTGAGCAGTTCTTC. Translated, it gives CASSQLAGGGEQFF.

This rearrangement joins TRBV19 to TRBJ2-7, with 8 positions matching TRBD2. The CDR3 is 14 residues long. V trimming: 6 bases; J trimming: 6 bases; junction bases outside the gene matches: 10. The germline gives CDR1 LNHDA, CDR2 SQIVND (reference sequence). The CDR3 DNA follows: TGTGCCAGTAGGACGGGAGGGGTCGCCGGCGAGCAGTACTTC. Translation: CASRTGGVAGEQYF.

The gene calls are TRBV10-1 and TRBJ2-7, with a weak D call TRBD1 (6 bases). The length of the CDR3 is 12 residues. Trimming pared 6 bases from V and 2 bases from J, leaving 8 bases between. Germline loops: CDR1 WNHNN, CDR2 SYGVQD (reference sequence). In nucleotides, the CDR3 is TGCGCCAGCAGCGGGGACACCTACGAGCAGTACTTC. Translating it yields CASSGDTYEQYF.

The chain is built from TRBV28 and TRBJ1-5, with 7 bases aligning to TRBD1. This CDR3 region has 13 residues. V trimming: 7 bases; J trimming: 7 bases; junction bases outside the gene matches: 7. Per germline, CDR1 MDHEN and CDR2 SYDVKM. The CDR3 reads CASTGDSSQPQHF. DNA for the CDR3: TGTGCCAGCACCGGGGACAGTTCCCAGCCCCAGCATTTT.

This clone appeared a single time. CDR3 sequence (DNA): TGTGCCAGCAGCTCACTTCGTCGTTCCTACGAGCAGTACTTC. This gives the protein CASSSLRRSYEQYF. The rearrangement uses TRBV11-2 and TRBJ2-7; D unclear. This CDR3 is 14 amino acids long. Looked up from germline, CDR1 is SGHAT and CDR2 is FQNNGV. Trimming took off 4 bases at V and 1 base at J, with 11 bases between the two ends.

The J gene is TRBJ1-4, the V gene TRBV4-1, with 7 nucleotides matching TRBD1. V shed 3 bases and J 3 bases; nucleotides not matched to a gene: 7. The CDR3 runs to 16 residues. Germline CDR1 is MGHRA and CDR2 is YSYEKL. The CDR3 loop reads CASSQDSGTANEKLFF. The CDR3, as DNA: TGCGCCAGCAGCCAGGATTCCGGGACAGCTAATGAAAAACTGTTTTTT.

The V and J genes are TRBV7-9 and TRBJ2-3; unclear D gene. Per the germline V gene, CDR1 is SEHNR and CDR2 is FQNEAQ (reference sequence). The ends were cut back, 2 bases at V and 5 bases at J, with 5 bases in the middle. The CDR3 length is 12 residues. The CDR3 reads CASSLLEDTQYF. The CDR3 DNA sequence: TGTGCCAGCAGCTTATTAGAAGATACGCAGTATTTT.

The chain recombines TRBV7-6 with TRBJ1-5, with no clear D. Germline values: CDR1 SGHVS, CDR2 FNYEAQ. Trimming removed 3 bases from V and 7 bases from J, with 10 bases in between. The CDR3 is 13 amino acids. The CDR3 region has the DNA TGTGCCAGCAGCTTTACGCTAGAACAGCCCCAGCATTTT. Residues: CASSFTLEQPQHF. The full variable domain, in which reference TRBV7-6 and TRBJ1-5 provide the parts outside the CDR3, is GAGVSQSPRYKVTKRGQDVALRCDPISGHVSLYWYRQALGQGPEFLTYFNYEAQQDKSGLPNDRFSAERPEGSISTLTIQRTEQRDSAMYRCASSFTLEQPQHFGDGTRLSIL.

This chain connects TRBV11-2 to TRBJ1-1; D may be TRBD1 (5 bases). The germline CDR1 and CDR2 sequences are SGHAT and FQNNGV. V was shortened by 1 base and J by 11 bases, with 11 bases between the two germline ends. This CDR3 contains 12 residues. CDR3 coding DNA: TGTGCCAGCAGCTTAGTGGCGGGACGGGCTTTCTTT. This sequence encodes CASSLVAGRAFF.

The chain is built from TRBV6-6 and TRBJ2-3; TRBD2 agrees at 9 bases. The J segment lost 5 bases and the V segment lost 2 bases, leaving 5 bases of the junction unmatched. The CDR3 totals 15 residues. Germline V gene sequence: CDR1 MNHNY, CDR2 SVGAGI (reference sequence). CDR3 coding DNA: TGTGCCAGCAGTTACGGTAGCGGGAGAAGAGATACGCAGTATTTT. Protein: CASSYGSGRRDTQYF.

The chain joins TRBV6-5 to TRBJ1-2; tentatively, D is TRBD1 (5 bases). Deletions cut 5 bases from V and 7 bases from J, with 17 bases between. CDR1 MNHEY and CDR2 SVGAGI come from the germline V gene. The CDR3 is made up of 14 amino acids. The CDR3, as DNA: TGTGCCAGCAGTGACGAGTGGCAGGGAAGTGGCTACACCTTC. Amino acid sequence: CASSDEWQGSGYTF.

CDR3 residues: CASSSPTRRWEKLFF. The CDR3 DNA reads TGTGCCAGTAGTTCCCCGACCAGGCGTTGGGAAAAACTGTTTTTT. The gene calls are TRBV19 and TRBJ1-4; D is ambiguous. The V end was cut by 5 bases, the J end by 8 bases, with 18 bases between. Germline CDR1 is LNHDA and CDR2 is SQIVND (reference sequence). The CDR3 totals 15 residues. Drawing the rest from reference TRBV19 and TRBJ1-4, the complete variable domain is DGGITQSPKYLFRKEGQNVTLSCEQNLNHDAMYWYRQDPGQGLRLIYYSQIVNDFQKGDIAEGYSVSREKKESFPLTVTSAQKNPTAFYLCASSSPTRRWEKLFFGSGTQLSVL.

This clone was observed a single time. The CDR3 region is CASSQGLYSSYEQYF. The CDR3 nucleotides read TGCGCCAGCAGCCAAGGACTGTATAGCTCCTACGAGCAGTACTTC. The gene calls are TRBV5-1 and TRBJ2-7; a possible D gene is TRBD2 (5 bases). This CDR3 is built from 15 residues. V gave up 4 bases and J gave up 0 bases, with 14 bases separating them. The V gene's germline CDR1 is SGHRS and CDR2 YFSETQ.